The rows below give T cell receptor beta chains drawn from one sample of a study of control samples from healthy donors and cancer patients. Method: immunoSEQ multiplex PCR; TCRdb's copy keeps in-frame clones and lacks some. The table lists fewer than 200,000 clones, around 90% of them singletons. The material sequenced was blood. These TCRs come from a man aged 25-40 years in good health. CDR3s include the opening cysteine and the closing phenylalanine or tryptophan. Each record gives: V gene, J gene, CDR3 length, clone size, D gene, CDR3 protein, CDR3 DNA. A D gene is named only where the DNA matches it firmly. Size is stated for part of the rows, as once, few or many counts, or as a class when the clone is expanded.

TRBV12-5	TRBJ2-1	15	NA	NA	CASGLTEVVLNEQFF	TGTGCTAGTGGTTTGACGGAGGTTGTTCTTAATGAGCAGTTCTTC
TRBV30	TRBJ2-7	13	NA	TRBD1	CASQTGLGHEQYF	TGTGCCTCACAGACAGGGTTGGGCCACGAGCAGTACTTC
TRBV3-1/TRBV3-2	TRBJ1-2	14	NA	TRBD1	CASSQEITGAGYTF	TGTGCCAGCAGCCAAGAAATCACAGGGGCTGGCTACACCTTC
TRBV5-1	TRBJ2-2	17	NA	TRBD2	CASSMTSGGNNGGELFF	TGCGCCAGCAGCATGACTAGCGGGGGCAATAATGGCGGGGAGCTGTTTTTT
TRBV5-1	TRBJ1-5	13	NA	NA	CASSLRPYQPQHF	TGCGCCAGCAGCTTGCGTCCATACCAGCCCCAGCATTTT
TRBV4-1	TRBJ2-2	14	NA	NA	CASSRTELTGELFF	TGCGCCAGCAGCCGGACAGAACTCACCGGGGAGCTGTTTTTT
TRBV24-1	TRBJ2-1	12	NA	NA	CATGAMNNEQFF	TGTGCCACTGGGGCGATGAACAATGAGCAGTTCTTC
TRBV11-2	TRBJ2-7	14	once	NA	CASSFSRGVDEQYF	TGTGCCAGCAGCTTCTCCAGGGGGGTGGATGAGCAGTACTTC
TRBV5-4	TRBJ1-2	13	NA	NA	CASSSNPNYGYTF	TGTGCCAGCAGCTCCAATCCTAACTATGGCTACACCTTC
TRBV9	TRBJ2-5	16	NA	NA	CASSVEGTPVQETQYF	TGTGCCAGCAGCGTAGAGGGGACGCCAGTTCAAGAGACCCAGTACTTC
TRBV9	TRBJ1-3	17	NA	NA	CASSASTGQIDGNTIYF	TGTGCCAGCAGCGCCAGCACCGGCCAAATAGACGGAAACACCATATATTTT
TRBV11-2	TRBJ1-1	16	once	NA	CASSFPTSVMNTEAFF	TGTGCCAGCAGCTTTCCGACAAGCGTGATGAACACTGAAGCTTTCTTT
TRBV7-9	TRBJ1-4	15	once	NA	CASSLEQGVNEKLFF	TGTGCCAGCAGCTTAGAACAGGGAGTAAATGAAAAACTGTTTTTT
TRBV12-3/TRBV12-4	TRBJ1-1	13	NA	NA	CASSPGGPTEAFF	TGTGCCAGCAGCCCCGGGGGGCCCACTGAAGCTTTCTTT
TRBV29-1	TRBJ2-1	15	NA	TRBD2	CSVERLAGDYNEQFF	TGCAGCGTTGAACGACTAGCGGGAGACTACAATGAGCAGTTCTTC
TRBV11-2	TRBJ1-5	14	NA	NA	CASSLLGGDKPQHF	TGTGCCAGCAGCTTACTAGGGGGGGATAAGCCCCAGCATTTT